The 16 T cell receptor beta chains listed next were all sequenced from one sample in a study of monozygotic twins with inflammatory bowel disease. TCRdb reprocessed the 5' RACE reads, keeping one entry per CDR3 protein, no DNA. The sample has 150,000 or so distinct CDR3 sequences, and its top ten clones hold roughly 1.2%. The sample was blood. The origin of the receptors is a human donor with ulcerative colitis or Crohn's disease, or a healthy co-twin of an affected twin (not recorded which).

The genes are TRBV10-3 and TRBJ2-3; TCRdb's D call of TRBD1 is untestable without DNA. Per germline, CDR1 ENHRY and CDR2 SYGVKD. The CDR3 contains 13 residues. This CDR3 reads CAVGRGATDTQYF.

The chain is built from TRBV12-3 or TRBV12-4 and TRBJ1-1. The length of the CDR3 is 13 residues. CDR3 amino acids: CASSLEVETEAFF.

The chain links TRBV12-3 or TRBV12-4 to TRBJ2-1. The CDR3 sequence is 14 residues long. CDR3 loop: CARSAGTTYNEQFF.

V gene TRBV6-1 combines with J gene TRBJ2-1; TCRdb names TRBD1, which stays unverified in the absence of DNA. CDR1 and CDR2 from the germline V gene are MNHNS and SASEGT. The CDR3 length is 16 residues. CDR3 sequence reads: CASSKGTVVSYNEQFF.

This chain links TRBV25-1 with TRBJ1-1; TCRdb outputs TRBD1, but without DNA this stays unchecked. Germline V CDR1 and CDR2: MGHDK, SYGVNS. The CDR3 is 15 amino acids. CDR3 protein: CASSAPGPTNTEAFF.

The CDR3 reads CASSLPRAPYEQYF. The gene calls are TRBV28 and TRBJ2-7; TCRdb gives TRBD2 as the D gene, but with no DNA this cannot be confirmed. Germline V gene sequence: CDR1 MDHEN, CDR2 SYDVKM. The CDR3 totals 14 residues.

The chain joins TRBV2 to TRBJ2-3. The CDR3 runs 14 residues. Germline V lookup: CDR1 SNHLY, CDR2 FYNNEI. CDR3 residues: CASSNSLSTDTQYF.

This sequence joins TRBV27 and TRBJ2-1; TCRdb designates TRBD1, a call that cannot be tested without DNA. Germline assignment: CDR1 MNHEY and CDR2 SMNVEV (reference sequence). This CDR3 has 14 amino acids. The CDR3 is CATRRGQGRNEQFF.

V usage is TRBV13 and J usage is TRBJ2-3; the TCRdb call, TRBD2, lacks DNA for checking. The germline V gene has CDR1 PRHDT and CDR2 FYEKMQ (reference sequence). This CDR3 has 16 residues. The CDR3 protein is CASSPRLAGDSDTQYF.

The chain joins TRBV6-6 to TRBJ1-2; as DNA is missing, the TRBD1 call by TCRdb cannot be tested. The CDR3 runs to 14 residues. CDR1 is MNHNY and CDR2 is SVGAGI in the germline V gene (reference sequence). The CDR3 spells CASSQQTGFYGYTF.

This chain connects TRBV7-3 to TRBJ2-1. The CDR3 has 16 residues. The germline V gene encodes CDR1 SGHTA and CDR2 FQGTGA. CDR3: CASSLSGVGSYNEQFF.

V is TRBV20-1 and J is TRBJ1-5; there is no DNA to check the TCRdb D call of TRBD1. The CDR3 is made up of 14 amino acids. Germline lookup yields CDR1 DFQATT and CDR2 SNEGSKA (reference sequence). The CDR3 protein is CSAETSGIGQPQHF.

The chain is built from TRBV28 and TRBJ2-1; TCRdb calls TRBD2, which cannot be checked without DNA. Germline V lookup: CDR1 MDHEN, CDR2 SYDVKM. This CDR3 is built from 13 residues. The CDR3 loop reads CASKAGGFNEQFF.

The chain carries TRBV15 and TRBJ2-6; TCRdb's D call, TRBD1, is unchecked because there is no DNA. CDR1 and CDR2 (germline): LNHNV, YYDKDF (reference sequence). The CDR3 length is 17 residues. The CDR3 loop is CATSGLTAESGANVLTF.

The chain combines TRBV2 with TRBJ2-1; the D call of TRBD1 rests on TCRdb alone, since no DNA is present to check it. This CDR3 is built from 15 residues. Germline V gene sequence: CDR1 SNHLY, CDR2 FYNNEI. CDR3 residues: CASIGPDRITNEQFF.

This rearrangement joins TRBV18 to TRBJ2-1; the D call from TCRdb, TRBD2, cannot be confirmed without DNA. This CDR3 is built from 15 residues. The germline CDR1 and CDR2 sequences are KGHSH and LQKENI. CDR3 sequence: CASSPTSGRGNEQFF.